This TCR beta chain was retrieved from a study of TET2 disruption in CD19-targeted CAR T cells. Measured with immunoSEQ multiplex PCR; TCRdb has only the in-frame clones, and not every one. The sample totals about 25,000 clones. Regarding treatment: autologous CTL019 cells: CD19 CAR with 4-1BB and CD3 zeta domains. As regards this clone: Its antigen remains unknown. The CDR3 end lies 3 residues beyond the end of the read and is filled in from the germline J gene.

The germline gives CDR1 LNHDA, CDR2 SQIVND (reference sequence). CDR3 size: 14 residues. The source of this sequence is a man aged 70-80 years with chronic lymphocytic leukemia. The chain combines TRBV19 with TRBJ2-4, with TRBD1 identical over 8 bases. The sequencing used CD8- CAR+ T cells sorted from cultured blood T cells, collected for CD19 CAR T cell therapy. Subset here: CD8-negative CAR-positive T cells from the infusion product. The CDR3 spells CASSSGTGLYGQYF. The part of the CDR3 DNA that was read is TGTGCCAGTAGCTCCGGGACAGGCCTCTATGGT.